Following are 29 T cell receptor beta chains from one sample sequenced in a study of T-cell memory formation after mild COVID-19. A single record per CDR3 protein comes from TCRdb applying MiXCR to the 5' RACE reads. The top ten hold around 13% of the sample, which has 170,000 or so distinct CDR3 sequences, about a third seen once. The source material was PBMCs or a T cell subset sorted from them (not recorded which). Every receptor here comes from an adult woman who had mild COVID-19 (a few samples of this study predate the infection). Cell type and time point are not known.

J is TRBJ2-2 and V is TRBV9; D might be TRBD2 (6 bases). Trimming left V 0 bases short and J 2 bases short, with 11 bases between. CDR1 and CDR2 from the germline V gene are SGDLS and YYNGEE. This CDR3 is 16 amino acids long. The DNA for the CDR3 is TGTGCCAGCAGCGTAGTGGGGGGAGCCAACACCGGGGAGCTGTTTTTT. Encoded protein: CASSVVGGANTGELFF.

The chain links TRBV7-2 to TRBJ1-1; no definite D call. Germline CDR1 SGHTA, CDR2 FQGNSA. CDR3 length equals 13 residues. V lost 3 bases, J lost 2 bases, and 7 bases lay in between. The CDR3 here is CASSFWSNTEAFF. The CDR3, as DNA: TGTGCCAGCAGCTTTTGGAGTAACACTGAAGCTTTCTTT.

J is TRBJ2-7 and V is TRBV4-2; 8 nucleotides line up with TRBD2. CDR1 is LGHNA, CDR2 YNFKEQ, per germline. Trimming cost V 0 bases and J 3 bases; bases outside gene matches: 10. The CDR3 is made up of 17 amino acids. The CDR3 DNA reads TGTGCCAGCAGCCAAGACGTCGGGGGGGCCCCCCTCTACGAGCAGTACTTC. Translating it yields CASSQDVGGAPLYEQYF.

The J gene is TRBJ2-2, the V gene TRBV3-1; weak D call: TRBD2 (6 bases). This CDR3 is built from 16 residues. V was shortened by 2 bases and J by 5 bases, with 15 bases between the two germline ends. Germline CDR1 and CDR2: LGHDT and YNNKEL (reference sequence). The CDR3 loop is CASSQRDFLRTGELFF. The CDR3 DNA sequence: TGTGCCAGCAGCCAACGGGACTTTTTGAGGACCGGGGAGCTGTTTTTT. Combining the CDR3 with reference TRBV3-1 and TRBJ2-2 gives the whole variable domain DTAVSQTPKYLVTQMGNDKSIKCEQNLGHDTMYWYKQDSKKFLKIMFSYNNKELIINETVPNRFSPKSPDKAHLNLHINSLELGDSAVYFCASSQRDFLRTGELFFGEGSRLTVL.

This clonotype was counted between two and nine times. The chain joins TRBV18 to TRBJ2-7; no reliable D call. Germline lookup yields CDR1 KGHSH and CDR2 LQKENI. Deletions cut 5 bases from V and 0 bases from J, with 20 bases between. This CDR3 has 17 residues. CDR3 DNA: TGTGCCAGCTCATCGACCCCTTCAGACACGTACTCCTACGAGCAGTACTTC. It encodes CASSSTPSDTYSYEQYF.

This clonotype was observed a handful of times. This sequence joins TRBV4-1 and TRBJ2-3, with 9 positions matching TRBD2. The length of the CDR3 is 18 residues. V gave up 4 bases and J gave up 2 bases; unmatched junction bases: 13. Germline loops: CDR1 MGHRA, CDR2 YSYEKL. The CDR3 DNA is TGCGCCAGCAGCCTCCCGGGACTAGCAAGAATACACACAGATACGCAGTATTTT. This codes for CASSLPGLARIHTDTQYF.

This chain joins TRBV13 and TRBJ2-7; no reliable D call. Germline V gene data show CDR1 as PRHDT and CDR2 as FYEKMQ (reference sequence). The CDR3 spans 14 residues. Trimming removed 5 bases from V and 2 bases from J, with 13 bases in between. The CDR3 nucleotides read TGTGCCAGCAGCGAAGGGTTATACGCCTACGAGCAGTACTTC. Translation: CASSEGLYAYEQYF. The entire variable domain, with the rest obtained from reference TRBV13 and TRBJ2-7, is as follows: AAGVIQSPRHLIKEKRETATLKCYPIPRHDTVYWYQQGPGQDPQFLISFYEKMQSDKGSIPDRFSAQQFSDYHSELNMSSLELGDSALYFCASSEGLYAYEQYFGPGTRLTVT.

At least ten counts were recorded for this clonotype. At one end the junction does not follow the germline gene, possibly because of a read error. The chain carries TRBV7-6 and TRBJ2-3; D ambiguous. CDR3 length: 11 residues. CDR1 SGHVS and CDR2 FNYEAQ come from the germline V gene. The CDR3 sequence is CASSLSDTQYF. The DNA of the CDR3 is TGCGCCAGCAGCTTATCAGATACGCAGTATTTT.

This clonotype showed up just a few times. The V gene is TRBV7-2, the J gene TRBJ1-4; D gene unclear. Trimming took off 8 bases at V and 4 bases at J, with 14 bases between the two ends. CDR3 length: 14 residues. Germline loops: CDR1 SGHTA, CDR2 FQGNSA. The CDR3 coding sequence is TGTGCCAGCGGGGAAGGACGGATTAATGAAAAACTGTTTTTT. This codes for CASGEGRINEKLFF.

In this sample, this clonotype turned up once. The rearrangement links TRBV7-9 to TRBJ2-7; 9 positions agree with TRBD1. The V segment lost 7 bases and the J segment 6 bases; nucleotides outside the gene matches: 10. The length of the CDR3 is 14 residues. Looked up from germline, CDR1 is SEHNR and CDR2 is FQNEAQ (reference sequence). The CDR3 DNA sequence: TGTGCCAGCATCCTAACAGGGGGCGGGTTCGAGCAGTACTTC. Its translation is CASILTGGGFEQYF.

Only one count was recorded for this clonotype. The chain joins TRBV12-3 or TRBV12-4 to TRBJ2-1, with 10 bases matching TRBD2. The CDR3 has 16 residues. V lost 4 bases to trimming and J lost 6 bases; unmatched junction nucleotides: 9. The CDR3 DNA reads TGTGCCAGCAGTTCCCTTACTAGCGGGGTTGCCAATGAGCAGTTCTTC. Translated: CASSSLTSGVANEQFF.

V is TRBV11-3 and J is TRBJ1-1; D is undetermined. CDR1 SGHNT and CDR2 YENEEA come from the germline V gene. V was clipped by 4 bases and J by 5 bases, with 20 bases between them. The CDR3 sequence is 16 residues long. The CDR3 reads CASSSETRIRDTEAFF. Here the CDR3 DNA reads TGTGCCAGCAGCTCAGAAACCCGGATCCGGGATACTGAAGCTTTCTTT.

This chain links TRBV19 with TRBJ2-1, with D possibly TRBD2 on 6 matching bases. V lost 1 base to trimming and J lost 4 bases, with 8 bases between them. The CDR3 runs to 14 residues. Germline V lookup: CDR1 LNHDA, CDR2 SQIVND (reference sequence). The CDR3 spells CASSIVAGYNEQFF. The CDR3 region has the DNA TGTGCCAGTAGTATAGTTGCGGGGTACAATGAGCAGTTCTTC.

CDR3: CSTKPGLDYEQYF. The CDR3 nucleotides are TGCAGCACCAAACCGGGACTCGACTACGAGCAGTACTTC. The chain links TRBV20-1 to TRBJ2-7, with a tentative D call TRBD2 (6 bases). CDR3 length: 13 amino acids. Per the germline V gene, CDR1 is DFQATT and CDR2 is SNEGSKA (reference sequence).

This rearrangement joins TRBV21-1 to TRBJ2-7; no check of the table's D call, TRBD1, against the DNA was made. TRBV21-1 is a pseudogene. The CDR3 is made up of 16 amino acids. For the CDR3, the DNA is TGTGCCAGCAGCAAAAGCTCCCGCCCAGGGGGCTGCGAGCAGTACTTC. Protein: CASSKSSRPGGCEQYF.

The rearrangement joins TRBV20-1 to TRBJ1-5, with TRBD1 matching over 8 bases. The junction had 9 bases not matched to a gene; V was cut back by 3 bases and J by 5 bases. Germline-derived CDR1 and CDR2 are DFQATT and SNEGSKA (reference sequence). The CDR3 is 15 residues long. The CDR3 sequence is CSARAQQGVYQPQHF. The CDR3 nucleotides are TGCAGTGCTAGGGCTCAACAGGGGGTCTATCAGCCCCAGCATTTT.

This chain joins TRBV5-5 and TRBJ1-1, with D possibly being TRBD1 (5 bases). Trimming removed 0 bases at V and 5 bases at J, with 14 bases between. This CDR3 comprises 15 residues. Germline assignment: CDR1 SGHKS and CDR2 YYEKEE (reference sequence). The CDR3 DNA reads TGTGCCAGCAGCTTGGCCTACCGGGGGGGAACTGAAGCTTTCTTT. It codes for CASSLAYRGGTEAFF.

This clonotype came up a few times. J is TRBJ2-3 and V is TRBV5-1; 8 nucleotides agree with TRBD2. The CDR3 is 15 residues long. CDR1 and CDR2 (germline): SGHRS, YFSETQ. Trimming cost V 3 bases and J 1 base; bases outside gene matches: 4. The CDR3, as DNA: TGCGCCAGCAGCTCCGGGACTAGACGCACAGATACGCAGTATTTT. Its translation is CASSSGTRRTDTQYF.

In DNA, the CDR3 is TGCGCCAGCAGCCAAGGCCTTACTAGCGGGAGGGCCATAGATACGCAGTATTTT. It encodes CASSQGLTSGRAIDTQYF. The chain couples TRBV4-3 to TRBJ2-3; 13 bases match TRBD2. Trimming took 1 base from V and 5 from J; bases not matched to a gene: 9. CDR1 and CDR2 (germline): LGHNA, YSLEER. CDR3 length: 18 residues.

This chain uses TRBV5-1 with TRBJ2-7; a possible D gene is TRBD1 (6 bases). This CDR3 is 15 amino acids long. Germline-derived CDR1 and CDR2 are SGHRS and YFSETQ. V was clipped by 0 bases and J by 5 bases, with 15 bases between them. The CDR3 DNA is TGCGCCAGCAGCTTGGCCTCTTCAGGGGCCCACGAGCAGTACTTC. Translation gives CASSLASSGAHEQYF.

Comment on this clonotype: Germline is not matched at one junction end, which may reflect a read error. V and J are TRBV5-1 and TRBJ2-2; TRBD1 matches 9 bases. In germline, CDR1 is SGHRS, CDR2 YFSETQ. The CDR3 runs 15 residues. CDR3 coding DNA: TGCGACAGCAGCACGGCACAGGGGGCCACCGGGGAGCTGTTTTTT. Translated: CDSSTAQGATGELFF.

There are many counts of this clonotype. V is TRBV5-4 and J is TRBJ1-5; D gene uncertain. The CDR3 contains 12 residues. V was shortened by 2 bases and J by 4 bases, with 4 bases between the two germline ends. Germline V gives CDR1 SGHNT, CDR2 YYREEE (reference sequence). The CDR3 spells CASSLDNQPQHF. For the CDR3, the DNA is TGTGCCAGCAGCTTAGATAATCAGCCCCAGCATTTT.

CDR3 sequence (DNA): TGTGCCAGCAGCTTAGGCTCCTCCACAGCTTACGAGCAGTACTTC. Protein: CASSLGSSTAYEQYF. V is TRBV11-3 and J is TRBJ2-7; D ambiguous. With 1 base removed from V and 4 bases from J, the gap between germline ends came to 14 bases. The germline CDR1 and CDR2 sequences are SGHNT and YENEEA. The CDR3 consists of 15 residues.

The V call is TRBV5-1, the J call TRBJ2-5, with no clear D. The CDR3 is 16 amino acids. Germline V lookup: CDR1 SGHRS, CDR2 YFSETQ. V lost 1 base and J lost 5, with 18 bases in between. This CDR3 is CASSLWVGVGLETQYF. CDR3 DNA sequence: TGCGCCAGCAGCTTGTGGGTCGGAGTGGGTTTGGAGACCCAGTACTTC.

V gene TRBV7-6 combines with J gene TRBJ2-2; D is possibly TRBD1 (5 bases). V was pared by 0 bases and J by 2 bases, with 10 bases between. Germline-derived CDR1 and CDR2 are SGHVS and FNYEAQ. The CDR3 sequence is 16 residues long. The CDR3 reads CASSLAGQANTGELFF. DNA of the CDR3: TGTGCCAGCAGCTTAGCCGGACAAGCAAACACCGGGGAGCTGTTTTTT.

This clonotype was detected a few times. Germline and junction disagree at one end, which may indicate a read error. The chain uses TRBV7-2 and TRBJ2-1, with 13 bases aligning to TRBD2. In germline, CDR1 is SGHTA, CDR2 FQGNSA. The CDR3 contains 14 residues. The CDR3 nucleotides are TGTGCCAGCAGCTTCCCTACTAGCGGGAGGGTGGAGATCTTC. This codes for CASSFPTSGRVEIF.

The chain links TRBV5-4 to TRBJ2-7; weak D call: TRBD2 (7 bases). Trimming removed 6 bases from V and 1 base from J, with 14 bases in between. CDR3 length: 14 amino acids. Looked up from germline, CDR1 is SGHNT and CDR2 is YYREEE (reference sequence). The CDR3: CASTPRGGSYEQYF. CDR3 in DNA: TGTGCCAGCACCCCCAGGGGAGGGTCCTACGAGCAGTACTTC. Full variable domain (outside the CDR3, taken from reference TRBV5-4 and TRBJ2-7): ETGVTQSPTHLIKTRGQQVTLRCSSQSGHNTVSWYQQALGQGPQFIFQYYREEENGRGNFPPRFSGLQFPNYSSELNVNALELDDSALYLCASTPRGGSYEQYFGPGTRLTVT.

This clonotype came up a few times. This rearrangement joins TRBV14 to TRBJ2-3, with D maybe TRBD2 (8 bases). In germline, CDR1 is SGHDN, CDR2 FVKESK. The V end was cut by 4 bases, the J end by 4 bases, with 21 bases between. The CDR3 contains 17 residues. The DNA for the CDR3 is TGTGCCAGCAGCCTTCGACAGGGACTAGTTGGAGCAGATACGCAGTATTTT. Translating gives CASSLRQGLVGADTQYF.

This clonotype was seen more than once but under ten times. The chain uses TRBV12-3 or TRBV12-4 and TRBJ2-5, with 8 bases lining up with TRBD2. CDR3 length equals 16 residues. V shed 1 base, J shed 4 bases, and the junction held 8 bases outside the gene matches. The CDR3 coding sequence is TGTGCCAGCAGTTTAGTAGGAGCGGGGGCGGCAGAGACCCAGTACTTC. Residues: CASSLVGAGAAETQYF.